This TCR beta chain comes out of a study of Ad26.COV2.S vaccination and SARS-CoV-2 variants. Treatment specified: 19 received Ad26.COV2.S at low or high dose, single or two shots; about five received placebo; per-sample allocation not given. Following the first vaccine or placebo injection, samples were taken on day 63. Points on this clone: As yet, its antigen is unknown.

The assay was immunoSEQ multiplex PCR, and TCRdb's table has in-frame clones only and misses some. Of 400,000 to 500,000 clones listed, about 91% are singletons. Study-wide findings and caveats: Considerable breadth of spike-specific CD8+ and CD4+ T cell responses has reportedly been documented following vaccination. An underestimation of total T cell responses may have resulted from the TCR breadth and depth analyses. Greater spike-specific TCR breadth was seen in vaccine recipients than in placebo recipients.

This CDR3 is built from 14 residues. Losses at the gene ends were 5 bases for V and 1 base for J; bases not matched to a gene: 4. Germline V gene sequence: CDR1 SGHTA, CDR2 FQGNSA. The chain links TRBV7-2 to TRBJ1-1; the match to TRBD1 covers 7 bases. The specimen was peripheral blood, collected in a trial of Ad26.COV2.S vaccine versus placebo. The clonotype was recovered from a person between 18 and 65 years old who received the Ad26.COV2.S COVID-19 vaccine or a placebo. The CDR3 DNA follows: TGTGCCAGCAGCAGAGGGACAGCGAACACTGAAGCTTTCTTT. Translation: CASSRGTANTEAFF.